This T cell receptor beta chain was obtained from a study of CD8 T cells in ankylosing spondylitis. In TCRdb, the 5' RACE reads were re-called with MiXCR into one record per CDR3 protein. The table has tens of thousands of distinct CDR3 sequences, approximately 11% seen once; the top ten hold 1.3% to 1.5%. Losses at the gene ends were 1 base for V and 7 bases for J; bases not matched to a gene: 6. The CDR3 has 15 amino acids. CDR1 is SGHVS and CDR2 is FNYEAQ in the germline V gene. This clonotype was counted many times. This clonotype originated in a male donor with ankylosing spondylitis or in good health (not recorded which). Material: blood, either unsorted or a sorted T cell fraction (not recorded which). The V gene is TRBV7-6, the J gene TRBJ1-5, with TRBD1 matching 8 bases. CDR3 amino acids: CASSLGQGAAQPQHF. CDR3 DNA sequence: TGTGCCAGCAGCTTAGGGCAGGGGGCAGCCCAGCCCCAGCATTTT.